The clone carrying this T cell receptor beta chain was counted a few times. What it binds is unknown. RNA transcripts yielded amplified TCR beta CDR3 regions. HTBI primers were used for first-round RT-PCR of the TCR CDR3. TCRdb recomputed calls from the multiplex PCR reads with MiXCR, one row per CDR3 protein. The sample yields about 400,000 distinct CDR3 sequences, around 15% seen once. Clinical Activity Scores of at least 3, NOSPECS grades of at least 4 and durations under 3 months characterized ophthalmopathy patients. Each diagnosis drew on symptoms, thyroxine, TRAb, thyroid ultrasound and orbital computed tomography findings. These data come from a study of T cells in Graves' hyperthyroidism and ophthalmopathy. Findings and caveats of the study: Clonotypes that were expanded in thyroid above 0.001 mostly appeared in blood too. With a median lead of approximately six months before onset, the model predicted ophthalmopathy.

The germline V gene encodes CDR1 SEHNR and CDR2 FQNEAQ (reference sequence). With 5 bases removed from V and 3 bases from J, the gap between germline ends came to 19 bases. The CDR3 extends over 16 amino acids. The chain combines TRBV7-9 with TRBJ1-2; a possible D gene is TRBD1 (5 bases). The clonotype originates from a man aged 45-65 years with Graves' ophthalmopathy. The specimen was blood. The CDR3 DNA follows: TGTGCCAGCAGCAAAACGGGGGGAGGGGTTTACTATGGCTACACCTTC. As protein: CASSKTGGGVYYGYTF.